The source of this TCR beta chain is a study of cytomegalovirus exposure and HLA in healthy donors. Primers included in the PCR were 60 Vbeta and 13 Jbeta primers. Profiled with immunoSEQ multiplex PCR; TCRdb holds only in-frame clones, not every one. The sample includes some 100,000 clones, approximately 81% of them seen just once. This clone has a handful of counts. The CDR3 contains 13 residues. V was pared by 7 bases and J by 4 bases, with 13 bases between. The germline gives CDR1 MNHNS, CDR2 SASEGT. The TCR was taken from a male donor in good health and CMV-seropositive. This sequence joins TRBV6-1 and TRBJ1-2, with a possible D match to TRBD1 (5 bases). The sample taken for sequencing was PBMCs. This CDR3 is CASTQGIPYGYTF. CDR3 bases: TGTGCCAGCACGCAGGGAATCCCCTATGGCTACACCTTC.